The clone carrying this T cell receptor (beta chain) was found once. The CDR3 runs to 16 residues. V dropped 2 bases and J dropped 2; count of bases not matched to a gene: 4. Germline V gene sequence: CDR1 SGHAT, CDR2 FQNNGV. The data are from a study of OX40 agonist ivuxolimab in advanced cancers. Using immunoSEQ multiplex PCR, the repertoire was profiled, and TCRdb retains in-frame clones only, with some absent. The data hold about 150,000 clones, with roughly 94% observed a single time. The input for sequencing was CD4+ or CD8+ T cells sorted from blood, taken in a trial of the OX40 agonist ivuxolimab. The V call is TRBV11-2, the J call TRBJ2-3; 10 bases line up with TRBD2. This receptor was taken from an adult with an advanced solid tumor such as melanoma, head and neck, liver or kidney cancer. The CDR3 DNA is TGTGCCAGCAGCTTAAGGCTAGCGGGAGTCACAGATACGCAGTATTTT. It codes for CASSLRLAGVTDTQYF.